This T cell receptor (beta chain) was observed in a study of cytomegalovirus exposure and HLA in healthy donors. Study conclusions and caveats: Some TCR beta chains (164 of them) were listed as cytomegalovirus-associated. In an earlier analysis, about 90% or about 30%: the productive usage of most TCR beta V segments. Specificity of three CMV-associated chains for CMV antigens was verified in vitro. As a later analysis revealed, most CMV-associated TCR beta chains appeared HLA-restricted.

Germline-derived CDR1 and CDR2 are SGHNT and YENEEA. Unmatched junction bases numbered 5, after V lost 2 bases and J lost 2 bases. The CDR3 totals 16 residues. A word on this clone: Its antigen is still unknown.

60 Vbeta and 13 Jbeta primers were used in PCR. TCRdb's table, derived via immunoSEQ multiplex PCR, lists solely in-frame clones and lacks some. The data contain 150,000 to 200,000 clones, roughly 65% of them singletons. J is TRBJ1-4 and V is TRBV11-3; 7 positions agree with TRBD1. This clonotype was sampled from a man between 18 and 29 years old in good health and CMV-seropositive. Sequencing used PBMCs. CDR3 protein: CASSLRSGQTNEKLFF. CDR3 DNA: TGTGCCAGCAGCTTACGGTCGGGACAGACTAATGAAAAACTGTTTTTT.